This is a list of T cell receptor beta chains from one sample in a study of T cell responses to AZD1222 COVID-19 vaccine. Clones were read by immunoSEQ multiplex PCR, and TCRdb kept only the in-frame ones, dropping some. In the table there are under 200,000 clones, over 90% of which are singletons. Sequenced material: peripheral blood, taken on day 0 of AZD1222 vaccination. These receptors were collected from an adult in good health. CDR3s include the opening cysteine and the closing phenylalanine or tryptophan. Fields, in order: J gene, V gene, clone size, D gene, CDR3 protein, CDR3 DNA. D genes are given only for firm matches. A clone size is listed for some rows: how often the clone was seen (once, few, many), or a class if it is expanded.

TRBJ1-2	TRBV5-1	.	TRBD1	CASSRDRGQANYGYTF	TGCGCCAGCAGCAGGGACAGGGGGCAAGCTAACTATGGCTACACCTTC
TRBJ2-2	TRBV5-1	.	.	CASSAGPSDTGELFF	TGCGCCAGCAGCGCCGGTCCCTCGGACACCGGGGAGCTGTTTTTT
TRBJ1-5	TRBV7-9	.	TRBD1	CASSPSGQVNQPQHF	TGTGCCAGCAGCCCGTCGGGACAGGTAAATCAGCCCCAGCATTTT
TRBJ2-7	TRBV19	once	TRBD1	CASSMGDSTYEQYF	TGTGCCAGTAGTATGGGGGACAGTACCTACGAGCAGTACTTC
TRBJ1-2	TRBV27	.	.	CASSFGSGNYGYTF	TGTGCCAGCAGTTTTGGGTCAGGCAACTATGGCTACACCTTC
TRBJ1-1	TRBV6-5	.	TRBD1	CASSYFSPTGGAFF	TGTGCCAGCAGTTATTTTTCCCCCACAGGGGGAGCTTTCTTT
TRBJ2-7	TRBV6-2/TRBV6-3	once	.	CASSPSSYEQYF	TGTGCCAGCAGTCCAAGCTCCTACGAGCAGTACTTC
TRBJ1-1	TRBV6-5	.	.	CASSIRTIQGEAFF	TGTGCCAGCAGCATCCGGACAATCCAGGGTGAAGCTTTCTTT
TRBJ1-1	TRBV18	.	.	CASSPLMQVNTEAFF	TGTGCCAGCTCACCACTGATGCAGGTGAACACTGAAGCTTTCTTT
TRBJ1-5	TRBV29-1	.	TRBD1	CSVGQGVNQPQHF	TGCAGCGTTGGTCAGGGGGTGAATCAGCCCCAGCATTTT
TRBJ2-2	TRBV7-6	.	.	CASSLGLGGTGELFF	TGTGCCAGCAGCTTAGGGCTAGGTGGCACCGGGGAGCTGTTTTTT
TRBJ1-3	TRBV10-3	.	.	CAIMGNTIYF	TGTGCCATCATGGGAAACACCATATATTTT
TRBJ1-5	TRBV4-1	.	TRBD1	CASSQQGADDQPQHF	TGCGCCAGCAGCCAACAGGGGGCGGACGATCAGCCCCAGCATTTT
TRBJ1-1	TRBV19	.	.	CASSLHDSTEAFF	TGTGCCAGTAGCCTCCATGATTCCACTGAAGCTTTCTTT
TRBJ1-5	TRBV9	.	.	CASSDEVGINQPQHF	TGTGCCAGCAGCGACGAGGTGGGGATCAATCAGCCCCAGCATTTT
TRBJ2-1	TRBV11-2	.	TRBD2	CASTTPSRGGLWNEQFF	TGTGCCAGCACCACCCCGAGTCGGGGGGGCTTATGGAATGAGCAGTTCTTC
TRBJ2-6	TRBV6-6	.	.	CASALPVSGANVLTF	TGTGCCAGCGCCCTCCCGGTCTCTGGGGCCAACGTCCTGACTTTC
TRBJ2-2	TRBV3-1/TRBV3-2	.	TRBD2	CASSQPRGINTGELFF	TGTGCCAGCAGCCAGCCGCGGGGGATTAACACCGGGGAGCTGTTTTTT
TRBJ1-1	TRBV18	.	.	CASSPALNTEAFF	TGTGCCAGCTCACCGGCACTGAACACTGAAGCTTTCTTT
TRBJ2-1	TRBV3-1/TRBV3-2	.	.	CASSQEVQGVPGYVDNEQFF	TGTGCCAGCAGCCAAGAAGTACAAGGGGTGCCAGGGTATGTCGACAATGAGCAGTTCTTC
TRBJ2-6	TRBV9	once	.	CASSVAGGFRSNVLTF	TGTGCCAGCAGCGTCGCAGGGGGGTTTAGGTCCAACGTCCTGACTTTC
TRBJ1-4	TRBV2	once	TRBD1	CASRAEFNGTGKINGEKLFF	TGTGCCAGCAGGGCGGAATTTAACGGGACAGGGAAGATTAATGGTGAAAAACTGTTTTTT
TRBJ1-1	TRBV27	.	.	CASSGVGPALTEAFF	TGTGCCAGCAGTGGGGTGGGGCCCGCGTTAACTGAAGCTTTCTTT
TRBJ1-2	TRBV28	.	.	CASTGLLNYGYTF	TGTGCCAGCACCGGGCTCCTAAACTATGGCTACACCTTC
TRBJ2-7	TRBV5-1	.	.	CASSAYTTRPGAHEQYF	TGCGCCAGCAGCGCCTACACGACTAGGCCTGGGGCTCACGAGCAGTACTTC
TRBJ1-2	TRBV11-1	.	.	CASSRTRVGYGYTF	TGTGCCAGCAGCCGTACCAGGGTAGGCTATGGCTACACCTTC
TRBJ2-1	TRBV6-7	.	TRBD2	CASSYPASGGAHEQFF	TGTGCCAGCAGTTACCCAGCTAGCGGGGGGGCCCATGAGCAGTTCTTC
TRBJ1-1	TRBV12-5	.	.	CASDLQGKWGTEAFF	TGTGCTAGTGACCTACAGGGAAAGTGGGGCACTGAAGCTTTCTTT
TRBJ2-3	TRBV7-6	.	.	CASSLGTSDSTDTQYF	TGTGCCAGCAGCTTAGGAACTTCCGATAGCACAGATACGCAGTATTTT
TRBJ2-7	TRBV19	.	.	CASSISNTYEQYF	TGTGCCAGTAGTATTTCAAATACCTACGAGCAGTACTTC
TRBJ1-1	TRBV2	few	.	CASNPNTEAFF	TGTGCCAGCAACCCGAACACTGAAGCTTTCTTT
TRBJ1-6	TRBV6-1	few	.	CASSEQRTNSPLHF	TGTGCCAGCAGTGAACAACGGACCAATTCACCCCTCCACTTT
TRBJ2-7	TRBV29-1	.	.	CSVGRRLSYEQYF	TGCAGCGTTGGCCGACGGTTGTCCTACGAGCAGTACTTC
TRBJ2-7	TRBV7-9	.	.	CASSLNADTYEQYF	TGTGCCAGCAGCTTAAATGCAGATACCTACGAGCAGTACTTC
TRBJ1-2	TRBV7-8	.	.	CASSTAGTHYGYTF	TGTGCCAGCAGCACCGCAGGGACCCACTATGGCTACACCTTC
TRBJ1-2	TRBV18	once	TRBD1	CASSPGTGETYGYTF	TGTGCCAGCTCCCCGGGTACAGGGGAGACCTATGGCTACACCTTC
TRBJ2-7	TRBV20-1	.	.	CSAGGAREQYF	TGCAGTGCTGGGGGGGCCCGGGAGCAGTACTTC
TRBJ1-2	TRBV27	.	.	CASRPMGTNYGYTF	TGTGCCAGCAGGCCCATGGGAACTAACTATGGCTACACCTTC
TRBJ2-7	TRBV11-2	.	.	CASSLFRDEQYF	TGTGCCAGCAGCTTATTCCGGGACGAGCAGTACTTC
TRBJ1-2	TRBV4-2	.	.	CASSQPLHQGTLRYGYTF	TGTGCCAGCAGCCAACCGCTACATCAGGGGACTCTTCGCTATGGCTACACCTTC
TRBJ2-1	TRBV7-7	.	TRBD1	CASSPNDRDNEQFF	TGTGCCAGCAGCCCGAATGACAGGGACAATGAGCAGTTCTTC
TRBJ1-1	TRBV4-1	.	.	CASSYPPQGSTEAFF	TGCGCCAGCAGCTACCCCCCCCAGGGGAGCACTGAAGCTTTCTTT
TRBJ1-5	TRBV7-2	.	TRBD1	CASTRNAGQGAGGEQPQHF	TGTGCCAGCACCCGAAACGCCGGACAGGGGGCAGGTGGGGAGCAGCCCCAGCATTTT
TRBJ1-1	TRBV2	.	.	CASSETALNTEAFF	TGTGCCAGCAGTGAGACAGCTCTGAACACTGAAGCTTTCTTT
TRBJ1-5	TRBV27	once	TRBD1	CASRRDRASNQPQHF	TGTGCCAGCAGACGGGACAGGGCTAGCAATCAGCCCCAGCATTTT